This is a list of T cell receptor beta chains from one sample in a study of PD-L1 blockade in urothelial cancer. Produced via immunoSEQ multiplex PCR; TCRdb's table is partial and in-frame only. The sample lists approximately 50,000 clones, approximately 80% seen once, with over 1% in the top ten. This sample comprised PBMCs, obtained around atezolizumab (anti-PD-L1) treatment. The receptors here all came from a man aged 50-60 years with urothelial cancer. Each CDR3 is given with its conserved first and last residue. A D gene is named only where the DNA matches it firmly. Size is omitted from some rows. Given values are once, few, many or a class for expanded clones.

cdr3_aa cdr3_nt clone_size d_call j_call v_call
CATSRGDSLFDYGYTF TGTGCCACCAGCAGAGGGGACAGCCTTTTTGACTATGGCTACACCTTC NA TRBD1 TRBJ1-2 TRBV15
CASSESKASGVATGELFF TGCGCCAGCAGTGAGTCGAAGGCTAGCGGGGTGGCCACCGGGGAGCTGTTTTTT NA TRBD2 TRBJ2-2 TRBV10-1
CASRHGVTEAFF TGTGCCAGCAGACACGGAGTTACTGAAGCTTTCTTT NA NA TRBJ1-1 TRBV6-5
CASSLQGGNTEAFF TGTGCCAGCAGCCTCCAGGGAGGGAACACTGAAGCTTTCTTT NA NA TRBJ1-1 TRBV7-3
CASSLLRNYEQFF TGTGCCAGCAGCCTCCTGAGAAACTACGAGCAGTTCTTC NA NA TRBJ2-1 TRBV11-2
CAWSVLGISGNTIYF TGTGCCTGGAGTGTACTAGGGATATCTGGAAACACCATATATTTT NA NA TRBJ1-3 TRBV30
CASSQAVETQYF TGTGCCAGCAGCCAGGCAGTAGAGACCCAGTACTTC NA NA TRBJ2-5 TRBV11-2
CASGLSGYEQFF TGTGCTAGTGGTTTGTCGGGGTATGAGCAGTTCTTC NA NA TRBJ2-1 TRBV12-5
CASRSQGVGMNTEAFF TGCGCCAGCAGATCGCAGGGGGTGGGTATGAACACTGAAGCTTTCTTT NA TRBD1 TRBJ1-1 TRBV5-1
CASSNRDRGRQVTEAFF TGCGCCAGCAGCAACCGGGACAGGGGGCGTCAGGTCACTGAAGCTTTCTTT NA TRBD1 TRBJ1-1 TRBV5-1
CAWSLRGGPGANVLTF TGTGCCTGGAGTCTCCGCGGGGGCCCGGGGGCCAACGTCCTGACTTTC NA NA TRBJ2-6 TRBV30
CASSRSSGTDTQYF TGTGCCAGCAGCCGGTCGTCGGGTACAGATACGCAGTATTTT NA NA TRBJ2-3 TRBV4-2
CASSLGIGLAAIYNEQFF TGCGCCAGCAGCTTGGGAATAGGGCTAGCGGCTATCTACAATGAGCAGTTCTTC once TRBD2 TRBJ2-1 TRBV5-1
CASSSWRLAGYSYEQYF TGTGCCAGCAGCTCTTGGCGACTAGCGGGGTACTCCTACGAGCAGTACTTC NA TRBD2 TRBJ2-7 TRBV11-2
CASSFSGRSETQYF TGTGCCAGCAGTTTCAGCGGGAGGTCAGAGACCCAGTACTTC NA TRBD2 TRBJ2-5 TRBV27
CASLRGRELGTNVLTF TGTGCCAGTCTTCGTGGACGGGAACTGGGGACCAACGTCCTGACTTTC NA NA TRBJ2-6 TRBV7-2
CASSFLEGSTGELFF TGTGCCAGCAGTTTTTTGGAGGGGAGCACCGGGGAGCTGTTTTTT NA NA TRBJ2-2 TRBV28
CASSLPLGGRSGNTIYF TGTGCCAGCAGCCTCCCCCTGGGGGGACGCTCTGGAAACACCATATATTTT once NA TRBJ1-3 TRBV11-2
CSVVGTSGGSTDTQYF TGCAGCGTTGTAGGGACTAGCGGGGGATCCACAGATACGCAGTATTTT NA TRBD2 TRBJ2-3 TRBV29-1
CASSFRYSNQPQHF TGTGCCAGCAGCTTCAGGTATAGCAATCAGCCCCAGCATTTT NA NA TRBJ1-5 TRBV5-6
CASQGQGMNTEAFF TGTGCCAGCCAGGGACAGGGCATGAACACTGAAGCTTTCTTT NA TRBD1 TRBJ1-1 TRBV7-6
CASSPRDRGNYEQYF TGTGCCAGCAGCCCTCGGGACAGGGGAAACTACGAGCAGTACTTC NA TRBD1 TRBJ2-7 TRBV11-2
CASSGQGSLETQYF TGTGCCAGCAGCGGACAGGGGAGTTTGGAGACCCAGTACTTC NA TRBD1 TRBJ2-5 TRBV6-5
CASSPRLLSAHNEQFF TGTGCCAGCAGCCCGAGGTTACTCTCGGCGCACAATGAGCAGTTCTTC NA NA TRBJ2-1 TRBV7-7
CASVRPRVDQPQHF TGTGCCAGCGTACGGCCCCGGGTCGATCAGCCCCAGCATTTT NA NA TRBJ1-5 TRBV28
CASSAGRFQETQYF TGTGCCAGCAGCGCGGGGCGGTTCCAAGAGACCCAGTACTTC NA NA TRBJ2-5 TRBV11-1
CSVGTSGRAGEQFF TGCAGCGTGGGGACTAGCGGGAGGGCGGGTGAGCAGTTCTTC NA TRBD2 TRBJ2-1 TRBV29-1
CASSGRGGIYNEQFF TGTGCCAGCAGTGGAAGGGGGGGGATTTACAATGAGCAGTTCTTC NA NA TRBJ2-1 TRBV6-1
CASSQAGPGNTIYF TGCGCCAGCAGCCAGGCAGGGCCTGGAAACACCATATATTTT NA NA TRBJ1-3 TRBV4-1
CASSPGQGVANYGYTF TGTGCCAGCAGCCCGGGACAGGGGGTAGCTAACTATGGCTACACCTTC NA TRBD1 TRBJ1-2 TRBV5-5
CASSGGAHYNEQFF TGTGCCAGCAGCGGGGGAGCTCACTACAATGAGCAGTTCTTC NA NA TRBJ2-1 TRBV9
CASLRGAGFTDTQYF TGTGCCAGCCTCCGGGGGGCAGGGTTCACAGATACGCAGTATTTT NA NA TRBJ2-3 TRBV28
CAVRDSTGEQFF TGTGCCGTGCGGGACTCGACGGGTGAGCAGTTCTTC few NA TRBJ2-1 TRBV19
CASSFPATNEKLFF TGTGCCAGCAGCTTCCCTGCAACTAATGAAAAACTGTTTTTT NA NA TRBJ1-4 TRBV5-8
CASSPPEGAPLHF TGTGCCAGCAGCCCGCCGGAGGGCGCCCCCCTCCACTTT few NA TRBJ1-6 TRBV7-9
CAWREAQGPNQPQHF TGTGCCTGGAGAGAGGCACAGGGGCCCAATCAGCCCCAGCATTTT NA TRBD1 TRBJ1-5 TRBV30
CAISEDRRGGSTDTQYF TGTGCCATCAGTGAGGATCGTAGGGGTGGGAGCACAGATACGCAGTATTTT NA NA TRBJ2-3 TRBV10-3
CASSPRGGGEQYF TGTGCCAGCAGCCCCCGTGGGGGAGGTGAGCAGTACTTC NA NA TRBJ2-7 TRBV9
CASSLYGAARRADTQYF TGTGCCAGCAGCTTGTACGGTGCGGCTCGGAGAGCAGATACGCAGTATTTT NA NA TRBJ2-3 TRBV5-6
CASSQKGQSYYSNQPQHF TGTGCCAGCAGCCAGAAGGGACAGTCTTACTATAGCAATCAGCCCCAGCATTTT NA TRBD1 TRBJ1-5 TRBV14
CASSLLHRAETQYF TGTGCCAGCAGCTTGCTTCACAGGGCTGAGACCCAGTACTTC NA NA TRBJ2-5 TRBV5-8